The entry below gives a single TCR beta chain sequence along with its context. What it binds is not known. The entry originates in a study of T cell clonotyping in hematopoietic cell transplantation. Overall study context: Recipient samples before transplant were obtained post-cytoreduction. Study-wide results and caveats: CD4 and CD8 repertoire contributions could not be separated without sorting.

The germline V gene has CDR1 SGHTA and CDR2 FQGNSA. The length of the CDR3 is 14 residues. Trimming stripped 5 bases from V and 11 bases from J, with 21 bases between. Clones were sequenced by immunoSEQ multiplex PCR, and TCRdb holds only the in-frame ones, with some missing. Of around 28,000 clones listed, less than 85% were seen once; the top ten hold around 2%. Time point specified: recipient sample about 28 days before transplant, after cytoreduction. The sample here was peripheral blood mononuclear cells, taken before stem cell transplant. The V call is TRBV7-2, the J call TRBJ1-1; D might be TRBD1 (6 bases). The clonotype comes from a man between 35 and 55 years old with acute myeloid leukemia. Some clones in this sample may be carry-over from other donors' samples. DNA for the CDR3: TGTGCCAGCAGCCCGATCGTCGAAGGGGGTGGGGCTTTCTTT. Protein: CASSPIVEGGGAFF.